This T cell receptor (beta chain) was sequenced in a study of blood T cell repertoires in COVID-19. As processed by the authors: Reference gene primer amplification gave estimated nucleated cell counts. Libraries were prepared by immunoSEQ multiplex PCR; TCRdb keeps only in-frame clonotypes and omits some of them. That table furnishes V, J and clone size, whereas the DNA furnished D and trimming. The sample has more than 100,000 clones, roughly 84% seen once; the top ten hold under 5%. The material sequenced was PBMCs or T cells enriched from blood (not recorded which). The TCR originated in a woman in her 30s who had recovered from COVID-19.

CDR3 loop: CASSRSPSLAEAFF. DNA of the CDR3: TGTGCCAGCAGCCGCTCGCCCTCGTTAGCTGAAGCTTTCTTT. The chain couples TRBV6-5 to TRBJ1-1; D ambiguous. The V end was cut by 6 bases, the J end by 6 bases, with 17 bases between. The CDR3 has 14 amino acids. Germline CDR1 reads MNHEY; CDR2 reads SVGAGI.